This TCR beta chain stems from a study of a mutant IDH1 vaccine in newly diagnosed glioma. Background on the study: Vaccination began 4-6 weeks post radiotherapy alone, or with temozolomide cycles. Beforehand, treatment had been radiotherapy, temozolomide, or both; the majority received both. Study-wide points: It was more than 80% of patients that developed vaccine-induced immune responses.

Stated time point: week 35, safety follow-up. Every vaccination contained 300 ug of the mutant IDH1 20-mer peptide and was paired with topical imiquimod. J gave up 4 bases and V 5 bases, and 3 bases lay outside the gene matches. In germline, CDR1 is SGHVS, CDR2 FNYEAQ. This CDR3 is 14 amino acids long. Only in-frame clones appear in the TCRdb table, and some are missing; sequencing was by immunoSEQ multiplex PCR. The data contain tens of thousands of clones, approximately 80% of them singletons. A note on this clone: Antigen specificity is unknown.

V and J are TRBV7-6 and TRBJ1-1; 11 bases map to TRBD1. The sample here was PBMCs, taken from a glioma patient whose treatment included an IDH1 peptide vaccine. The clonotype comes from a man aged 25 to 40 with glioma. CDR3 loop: CASSPGQGATEAFF. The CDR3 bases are TGTGCCAGCAGCCCTGGACAGGGGGCCACTGAAGCTTTCTTT.